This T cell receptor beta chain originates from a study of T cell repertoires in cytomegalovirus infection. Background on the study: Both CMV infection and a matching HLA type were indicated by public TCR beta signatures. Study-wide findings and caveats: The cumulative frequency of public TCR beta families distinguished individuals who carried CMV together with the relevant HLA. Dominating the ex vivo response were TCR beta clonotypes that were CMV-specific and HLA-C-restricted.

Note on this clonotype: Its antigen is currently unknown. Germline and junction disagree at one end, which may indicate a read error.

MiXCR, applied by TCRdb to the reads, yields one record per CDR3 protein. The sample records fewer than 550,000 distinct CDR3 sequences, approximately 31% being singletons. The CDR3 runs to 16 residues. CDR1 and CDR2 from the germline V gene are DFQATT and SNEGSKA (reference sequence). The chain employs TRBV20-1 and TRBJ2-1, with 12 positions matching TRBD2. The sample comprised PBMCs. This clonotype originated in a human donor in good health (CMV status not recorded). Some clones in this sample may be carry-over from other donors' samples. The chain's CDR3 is CSARASSGGAGNEQFF. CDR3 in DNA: TGCAGTGCGAGAGCGTCTAGCGGGGGGGCCGGCAATGAGCAGTTCTTC.